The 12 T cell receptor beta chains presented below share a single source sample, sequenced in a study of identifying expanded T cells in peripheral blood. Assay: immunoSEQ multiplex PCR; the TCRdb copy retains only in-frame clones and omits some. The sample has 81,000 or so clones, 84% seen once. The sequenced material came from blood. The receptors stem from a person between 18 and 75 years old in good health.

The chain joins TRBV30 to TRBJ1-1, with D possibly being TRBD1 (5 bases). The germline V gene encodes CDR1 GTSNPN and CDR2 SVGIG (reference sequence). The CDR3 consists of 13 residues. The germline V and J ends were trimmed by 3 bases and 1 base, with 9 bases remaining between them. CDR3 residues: CAWRGTSNTEAFF. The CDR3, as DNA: TGTGCCTGGAGGGGGACTTCGAACACTGAAGCTTTCTTT. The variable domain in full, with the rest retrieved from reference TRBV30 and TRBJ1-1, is SQTIHQWPATLVQPVGSPLSLECTVEGTSNPNLYWYRQAAGRGLQLLFYSVGIGQISSEVPQNLSASRPQDRQFILSSKKLLLSDSGFYLCAWRGTSNTEAFFGQGTRLTVV.

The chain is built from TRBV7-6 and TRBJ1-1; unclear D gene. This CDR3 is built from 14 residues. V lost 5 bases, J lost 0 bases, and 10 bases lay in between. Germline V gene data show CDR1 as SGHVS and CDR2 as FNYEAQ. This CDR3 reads CASSPRRLNTEAFF. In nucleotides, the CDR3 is TGTGCCAGCAGCCCACGTCGGCTGAACACTGAAGCTTTCTTT.

The CDR3, as DNA: TGTGCCAGCAGCTCCCGGGACAGGCCCCCAGATACGCAGTATTTT. It is translated as CASSSRDRPPDTQYF. This chain connects TRBV13 to TRBJ2-3, with 8 bases aligning to TRBD1. The CDR3 is 15 residues long. Per germline, CDR1 PRHDT and CDR2 FYEKMQ (reference sequence). Unmatched junction bases numbered 7, after V lost 4 bases and J lost 4 bases.

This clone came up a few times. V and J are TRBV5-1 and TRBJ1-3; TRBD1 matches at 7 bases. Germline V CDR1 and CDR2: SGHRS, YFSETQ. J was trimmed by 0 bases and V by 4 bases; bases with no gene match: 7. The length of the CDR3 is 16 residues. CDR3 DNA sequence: TGCGCCAGCAGCGGGGGACAGAGAGTCTCTGGAAACACCATATATTTT. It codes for CASSGGQRVSGNTIYF.

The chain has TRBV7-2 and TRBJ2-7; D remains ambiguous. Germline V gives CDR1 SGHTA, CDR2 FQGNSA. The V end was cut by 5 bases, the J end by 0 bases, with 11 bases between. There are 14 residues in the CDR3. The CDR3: CASSTDQSSYEQYF. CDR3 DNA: TGTGCCAGCAGCACAGACCAGAGCTCCTACGAGCAGTACTTC.

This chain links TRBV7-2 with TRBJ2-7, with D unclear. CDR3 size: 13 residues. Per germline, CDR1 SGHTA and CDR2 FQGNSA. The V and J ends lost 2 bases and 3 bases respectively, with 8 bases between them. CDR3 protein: CASSLKAGYEQYF. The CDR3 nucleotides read TGTGCCAGCAGCTTAAAGGCAGGCTACGAGCAGTACTTC.

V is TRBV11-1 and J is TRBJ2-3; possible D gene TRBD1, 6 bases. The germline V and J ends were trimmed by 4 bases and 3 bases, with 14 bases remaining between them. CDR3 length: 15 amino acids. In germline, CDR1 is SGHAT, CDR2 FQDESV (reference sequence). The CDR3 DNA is TGTGCCAGCAGCTCCACAGGGCAGGAGACAGATACGCAGTATTTT. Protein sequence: CASSSTGQETDTQYF. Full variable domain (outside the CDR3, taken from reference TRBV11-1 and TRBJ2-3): EAEVAQSPRYKITEKSQAVAFWCDPISGHATLYWYRQILGQGPELLVQFQDESVVDDSQLPKDRFSAERLKGVDSTLKIQPAELGDSAMYLCASSSTGQETDTQYFGPGTRLTVL.

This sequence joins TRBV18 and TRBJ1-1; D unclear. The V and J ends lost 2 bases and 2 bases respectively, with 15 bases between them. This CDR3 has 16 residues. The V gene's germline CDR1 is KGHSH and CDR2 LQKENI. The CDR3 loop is CASSPEAIRFNTEAFF. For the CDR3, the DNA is TGTGCCAGCTCACCAGAAGCGATCCGATTCAACACTGAAGCTTTCTTT. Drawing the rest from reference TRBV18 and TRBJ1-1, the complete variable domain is NAGVMQNPRHLVRRRGQEARLRCSPMKGHSHVYWYRQLPEEGLKFMVYLQKENIIDESGMPKERFSAEFPKEGPSILRIQQVVRGDSAAYFCASSPEAIRFNTEAFFGQGTRLTVV.

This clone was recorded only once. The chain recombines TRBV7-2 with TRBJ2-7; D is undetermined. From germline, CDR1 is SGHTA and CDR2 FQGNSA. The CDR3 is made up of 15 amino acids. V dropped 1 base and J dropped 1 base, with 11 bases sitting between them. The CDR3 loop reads CASSLGISLSYEQYF. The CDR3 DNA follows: TGTGCCAGCAGCTTAGGTATTAGCTTGTCCTACGAGCAGTACTTC. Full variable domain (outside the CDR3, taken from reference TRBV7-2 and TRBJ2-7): GAGVSQSPSNKVTEKGKDVELRCDPISGHTALYWYRQSLGQGLEFLIYFQGNSAPDKSGLPSDRFSAERTGGSVSTLTIQRTQQEDSAVYLCASSLGISLSYEQYFGPGTRLTVT.

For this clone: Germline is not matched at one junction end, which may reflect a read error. The CDR3 DNA reads TGTGCCAGCAGCTTGTTTAAAGGGTTTTCCTTCAATGAGCAGTTCTTC. Amino acids: CASSLFKGFSFNEQFF. The chain carries TRBV5-4 and TRBJ2-1, with D unclear. CDR3 length: 16 residues. Looked up from germline, CDR1 is SGHNT and CDR2 is YYREEE (reference sequence).

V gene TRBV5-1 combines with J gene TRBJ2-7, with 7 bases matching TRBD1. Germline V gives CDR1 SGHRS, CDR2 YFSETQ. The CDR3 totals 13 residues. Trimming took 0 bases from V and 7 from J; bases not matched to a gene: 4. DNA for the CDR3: TGCGCCAGCAGCTTGGAGACAGGGTGGGAGCAGTACTTC. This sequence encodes CASSLETGWEQYF.

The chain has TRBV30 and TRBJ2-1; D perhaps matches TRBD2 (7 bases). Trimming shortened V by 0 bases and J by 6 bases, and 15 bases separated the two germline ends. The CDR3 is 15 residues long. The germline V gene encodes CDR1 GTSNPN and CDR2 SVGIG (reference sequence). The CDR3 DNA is TGTGCCTGGAGTGTAGGGGGGGCGGGAATCAATGAGCAGTTCTTC. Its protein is CAWSVGGAGINEQFF.